One and the same sample provided the 11 T cell receptor beta chains below, sequenced in a study of blood T cell repertoires in COVID-19. The repertoire was sequenced with immunoSEQ multiplex PCR; TCRdb's copy has only in-frame clones and lacks some. The sample carries 200,000 to 250,000 clones, about 87% recorded once. Specimen: PBMCs or T cells enriched from blood (not recorded which). The receptors stem from a woman aged 30 to 39 who had been exposed to COVID-19.

This chain connects TRBV27 to TRBJ2-7, with a weak D call TRBD2 (5 bases). The germline CDR1 and CDR2 sequences are MNHEY and SMNVEV (reference sequence). V gave up 5 bases and J gave up 1 base, with 12 bases separating them. The CDR3 loop spans 14 amino acids. This CDR3 reads CASSKGGLSYEQYF. CDR3 DNA: TGTGCCAGCAGTAAAGGCGGGTTGTCCTACGAGCAGTACTTC.

This chain connects TRBV28 to TRBJ2-1, with 14 bases identical to TRBD2. Per germline, CDR1 MDHEN and CDR2 SYDVKM. The ends lost 5 bases at V and 7 bases at J; junction bases unmatched: 22. This CDR3 has 21 residues. CDR3: CASSPLLGQWSGTSGGNEQFF. Written as DNA, the CDR3 is TGTGCCAGCAGTCCACTACTAGGACAGTGGAGCGGGACTAGCGGGGGAAATGAGCAGTTCTTC. Filled out from reference TRBV28 and TRBJ2-1, the complete variable domain reads DVKVTQSSRYLVKRTGEKVFLECVQDMDHENMFWYRQDPGLGLRLIYFSYDVKMKEKGDIPEGYSVSREKKERFSLILESASTNQTSMYLCASSPLLGQWSGTSGGNEQFFGPGTRLTVL.

The chain couples TRBV3-1 (or the pseudogene TRBV3-2) to TRBJ2-5, with 7 bases that match TRBD2. The CDR3 length is 15 residues. J was trimmed by 4 bases and V by 2 bases; bases with no gene match: 7. CDR1 is LGHDT and CDR2 is YNNKEL in the germline V gene (reference sequence). Written as DNA, the CDR3 is TGTGCCAGCAGCCAACCCCAGGGAGGGCGAGAGACCCAGTACTTC. Its translation is CASSQPQGGRETQYF.

The chain joins TRBV19 to TRBJ1-5, with TRBD1 matching over 7 bases. With V trimmed by 6 bases and J by 1 base, 3 bases remained unmatched. Germline V gene lookup returns CDR1 LNHDA and CDR2 SQIVND (reference sequence). CDR3 length: 14 amino acids. The CDR3 region is CASRTGASNQPQHF. The DNA of the CDR3 is TGTGCCAGTAGAACAGGGGCGAGCAATCAGCCCCAGCATTTT. The full variable domain, in which reference TRBV19 and TRBJ1-5 provide the parts outside the CDR3, is DGGITQSPKYLFRKEGQNVTLSCEQNLNHDAMYWYRQDPGQGLRLIYYSQIVNDFQKGDIAEGYSVSREKKESFPLTVTSAQKNPTAFYLCASRTGASNQPQHFGDGTRLSIL.

The chain employs TRBV5-4 and TRBJ1-1; 7 bases are shared with TRBD1. V was pared by 2 bases and J by 1 base, with 5 bases of the junction left unmatched. CDR1 is SGHNT, CDR2 YYREEE, per germline (reference sequence). CDR3 size: 15 residues. This CDR3 reads CASSLAQGGNTEAFF. The CDR3 DNA follows: TGTGCCAGCAGCTTAGCTCAGGGGGGGAACACTGAAGCTTTCTTT. Filled out from reference TRBV5-4 and TRBJ1-1, the complete variable domain reads ETGVTQSPTHLIKTRGQQVTLRCSSQSGHNTVSWYQQALGQGPQFIFQYYREEENGRGNFPPRFSGLQFPNYSSELNVNALELDDSALYLCASSLAQGGNTEAFFGQGTRLTVV.

The genes are TRBV14 and TRBJ1-2; TRBD1 aligns across 7 bases. V lost 6 bases, J lost 2 bases, and 3 bases stayed unmatched. The CDR3 has 13 residues. Germline CDR1 and CDR2: SGHDN and FVKESK. CDR3 sequence (DNA): TGTGCCAGCAGACCACAGGGGAACTATGGCTACACCTTC. This sequence encodes CASRPQGNYGYTF.

The rearrangement joins TRBV20-1 to TRBJ2-5, with no clear D. Looked up from germline, CDR1 is DFQATT and CDR2 is SNEGSKA (reference sequence). V shed 3 bases and J shed 1 base, with 15 bases lying between them. The CDR3 extends over 15 amino acids. CDR3 coding DNA: TGCAGTGCTAGTACCCCCGGCGGCGGCCAAGAGACCCAGTACTTC. As protein: CSASTPGGGQETQYF.

This chain connects TRBV14 to TRBJ2-6; 7 nucleotides agree with TRBD1. CDR3 size: 18 residues. Germline V gene lookup returns CDR1 SGHDN and CDR2 FVKESK. V dropped 3 bases and J dropped 1; count of bases not matched to a gene: 9. The chain's CDR3 is CASSHYRGNLSGANVLTF. CDR3 coding DNA: TGTGCCAGCAGCCATTACAGGGGAAACTTGTCTGGGGCCAACGTCCTGACTTTC.

This chain joins TRBV5-5 and TRBJ1-2; 7 nucleotides align to TRBD1. Germline V lookup: CDR1 SGHKS, CDR2 YYEKEE (reference sequence). Trimming took 5 bases from V and 3 from J; bases not matched to a gene: 7. This CDR3 has 14 residues. CDR3 residues: CASSPAQGDYGYTF. The CDR3 nucleotides are TGTGCCAGCAGTCCAGCTCAGGGGGACTATGGCTACACCTTC.

A single count supports this clone. The DNA of the CDR3 is TGTGCCAGCAGCACGGGACTAAAAAGCACAGATACGCAGTATTTT. Protein product: CASSTGLKSTDTQYF. This chain uses TRBV27 with TRBJ2-3, with 7 bases aligning to TRBD2. Germline assignment: CDR1 MNHEY and CDR2 SMNVEV (reference sequence). The V and J ends lost 6 bases and 0 bases, in that order; junction bases with no gene match: 6. The CDR3 is 15 amino acids.

The rearrangement uses TRBV5-1 and TRBJ1-1, with 9 positions matching TRBD1. CDR3 length: 15 amino acids. The trim removed 5 bases at V and 6 bases at J, leaving 11 bases unmatched. Germline lookup yields CDR1 SGHRS and CDR2 YFSETQ. For the CDR3, the DNA is TGCGCCAGCAGTGCACCGGGACAGGGTGTCGCTGAAGCTTTCTTT. Amino acids: CASSAPGQGVAEAFF.